Following are 17 T cell receptor beta chains from one sample sequenced in a study of CD8+ T cells in alopecia areata. RNA was extracted and reverse transcribed into cDNA as the sequencing template. Sequenced by immunoSEQ multiplex PCR; TCRdb stores in-frame clones only, minus some. The profile covers approximately 54,000 clones, with almost 97% appearing a single time and about a quarter taken by the ten largest. The starting material was CD8+ T cells sorted from blood, obtained at week 0. These receptors came from a human donor with alopecia areata.

The chain links TRBV4-3 to TRBJ2-5, with 11 bases lining up with TRBD2. The trim removed 0 bases at V and 7 bases at J, leaving 7 bases unmatched. Looked up from germline, CDR1 is LGHNA and CDR2 is YSLEER. The CDR3 runs 16 residues. In DNA, the CDR3 is TGCGCCAGCAGCCAAGAATTAGGGCTAGCGGGAGGGACCCAGTACTTC. Its protein product is CASSQELGLAGGTQYF.

The chain uses TRBV7-9 and TRBJ2-3; D call uncertain. The germline V and J ends were trimmed by 5 bases and 0 bases, with 6 bases remaining between them. CDR1 is SEHNR, CDR2 FQNEAQ, per germline (reference sequence). The CDR3 covers 13 residues. In DNA, the CDR3 is TGTGCCAGCAGCGACCTTAGCACAGATACGCAGTATTTT. Translation gives CASSDLSTDTQYF. The full variable domain, its missing parts supplied by reference TRBV7-9 and TRBJ2-3, is DTGVSQNPRHKITKRGQNVTFRCDPISEHNRLYWYRQTLGQGPEFLTYFQNEAQLEKSRLLSDRFSAERPKGSFSTLEIQRTEQGDSAMYLCASSDLSTDTQYFGPGTRLTVL.

This chain connects TRBV5-4 to TRBJ2-5, with a possible D match to TRBD2 (5 bases). The V and J ends lost 3 bases and 4 bases respectively, with 19 bases between them. Germline-derived CDR1 and CDR2 are SGHNT and YYREEE (reference sequence). The CDR3 extends over 16 amino acids. CDR3: CASSYNYGLAAETQYF. CDR3 DNA sequence: TGTGCCAGCAGCTATAATTACGGACTGGCGGCAGAGACCCAGTACTTC.

The rearrangement joins TRBV9 to TRBJ2-7; D is perhaps TRBD2 (5 bases). The CDR3 runs to 13 residues. With 0 bases removed from V and 6 bases from J, the gap between germline ends came to 10 bases. CDR1 and CDR2 (germline): SGDLS, YYNGEE. The CDR3, as DNA: TGTGCCAGCAGCGTAGGTCTAGCCTCCGAGCAGTACTTC. This codes for CASSVGLASEQYF. Supplemented by reference TRBV9 and TRBJ2-7, the full variable domain reads DSGVTQTPKHLITATGQRVTLRCSPRSGDLSVYWYQQSLDQGLQFLIQYYNGEERAKGNILERFSAQQFPDLHSELNLSSLELGDSALYFCASSVGLASEQYFGPGTRLTVT.

The genes are TRBV7-9 and TRBJ1-2; 7 bases align to TRBD1. The CDR3 runs to 15 residues. Germline-derived CDR1 and CDR2 are SEHNR and FQNEAQ (reference sequence). V shed 5 bases and J 6 bases; nucleotides not matched to a gene: 12. The CDR3 nucleotides are TGTGCCAGCAGCACGCGACAAGGAGGGGGCGATGGCTACACCTTC. Its protein product is CASSTRQGGGDGYTF. Based on the CDR3 plus reference TRBV7-9 and TRBJ1-2, the full variable domain is DTGVSQNPRHKITKRGQNVTFRCDPISEHNRLYWYRQTLGQGPEFLTYFQNEAQLEKSRLLSDRFSAERPKGSFSTLEIQRTEQGDSAMYLCASSTRQGGGDGYTFGSGTRLTVV.

The chain carries TRBV7-6 and TRBJ2-1, with D unresolved. Germline V gene data show CDR1 as SGHVS and CDR2 as FNYEAQ. This CDR3 has 15 amino acids. V was clipped by 5 bases and J by 0 bases, with 11 bases between them. The CDR3 protein is CASSITASSYNEQFF. CDR3 nucleotides: TGTGCCAGCAGCATAACGGCGAGCTCCTACAATGAGCAGTTCTTC.

This clone has a single count. The chain carries TRBV19 and TRBJ1-1, with D maybe TRBD1 (6 bases). Germline V gene data show CDR1 as LNHDA and CDR2 as SQIVND (reference sequence). With 3 bases removed from V and 0 bases from J, the gap between germline ends came to 20 bases. The CDR3 sequence is 18 residues long. In nucleotides, the CDR3 is TGTGCCAGTAGTATGGGGATGGGGGGCGCTTACTTGAACACTGAAGCTTTCTTT. Its protein is CASSMGMGGAYLNTEAFF. Together with reference TRBV19 and TRBJ1-1, the CDR3 gives the full variable domain: DGGITQSPKYLFRKEGQNVTLSCEQNLNHDAMYWYRQDPGQGLRLIYYSQIVNDFQKGDIAEGYSVSREKKESFPLTVTSAQKNPTAFYLCASSMGMGGAYLNTEAFFGQGTRLTVV.

J is TRBJ2-7 and V is TRBV19; 9 bases agree with TRBD1. The germline CDR1 and CDR2 sequences are LNHDA and SQIVND (reference sequence). The ends lost 4 bases at V and 5 bases at J; junction bases unmatched: 6. There are 14 residues in the CDR3. CDR3 sequence (DNA): TGTGCCAGTAGTACGACAGGGGGTGGACACGAGCAGTACTTC. It specifies CASSTTGGGHEQYF.

The genes are TRBV11-1 and TRBJ2-1; 9 nucleotides line up with TRBD1. Germline V gives CDR1 SGHAT, CDR2 FQDESV (reference sequence). There are 16 residues in the CDR3. V dropped 0 bases and J dropped 6; count of bases not matched to a gene: 6. The CDR3 region has the DNA TGTGCCAGCAGCTTAGCGGGGACAGGGTGGAGCAATGAGCAGTTCTTC. It yields the protein CASSLAGTGWSNEQFF.

The chain couples TRBV5-1 to TRBJ2-7; TRBD1 matches 12 bases. J lost 4 bases, V lost 3 bases, and 2 bases had no gene match. Per germline, CDR1 SGHRS and CDR2 YFSETQ. The CDR3 runs 14 residues. The CDR3 coding sequence is TGCGCCAGCAGCTCGGGACAGGGGGCTTACGAGCAGTACTTC. Amino acids: CASSSGQGAYEQYF.

This chain uses TRBV27 with TRBJ2-1, with 9 bases aligning to TRBD2. CDR1 MNHEY and CDR2 SMNVEV come from the germline V gene (reference sequence). The J segment lost 8 bases and the V segment lost 7 bases, leaving 12 bases of the junction unmatched. The CDR3 spans 15 residues. The CDR3 DNA follows: TGTGCCAGCACCAACGGGGCGGGGGGGCCCTATGAGCAGTTCTTC. As protein: CASTNGAGGPYEQFF.

Here the CDR3 reads CAWSMTVQETQYF. In nucleotides, the CDR3 is TGTGCCTGGAGTATGACAGTTCAAGAGACCCAGTACTTC. This chain uses TRBV30 with TRBJ2-5, with D perhaps TRBD1 (5 bases). Trimming removed 2 bases at V and 2 bases at J, with 9 bases between. This CDR3 is 13 amino acids long. CDR1 is GTSNPN, CDR2 SVGIG, per germline (reference sequence).

The CDR3 sequence is CASSFVEETQYF. DNA of the CDR3: TGTGCCAGCAGCTTTGTGGAAGAGACCCAGTACTTC. This sequence joins TRBV4-2 and TRBJ2-5; D is unresolved. V lost 5 bases and J lost 3, with 7 bases in between. Germline assignment: CDR1 LGHNA and CDR2 YNFKEQ. This CDR3 has 12 amino acids.

The chain combines TRBV15 with TRBJ2-3; D gene unclear. The germline gives CDR1 LNHNV, CDR2 YYDKDF (reference sequence). With 1 base removed from V and 5 bases from J, the gap between germline ends came to 4 bases. CDR3 size: 12 residues. DNA of the CDR3: TGTGCCACCAGCAGAGGGGGAGATACGCAGTATTTT. This translates into CATSRGGDTQYF.

The chain has TRBV7-6 and TRBJ2-1, with D perhaps matching TRBD2 (6 bases). Germline assignment: CDR1 SGHVS and CDR2 FNYEAQ. The CDR3 spans 17 residues. V was clipped by 2 bases and J by 0 bases, with 14 bases between them. The CDR3 DNA sequence: TGTGCCAGCAGCTTATTGGGTAGCGGTGCCTCCTACAATGAGCAGTTCTTC. Its protein product is CASSLLGSGASYNEQFF.

This sequence joins TRBV7-2 and TRBJ2-5; D gene uncertain. The J call is in doubt because the DNA end fits TRBJ2-7 better. Germline V CDR1 and CDR2: SGHTA, FQGNSA. The CDR3 consists of 12 residues. The CDR3 DNA is TGTGCCAGCAGGGCCGGCGTCTACGAGCAGTACTTC. Translated, it gives CASRAGVYEQYF.

The CDR3 DNA reads as TGTGCCAGCAGCTTAGGATGGAATGAGCAGTTCTTC. Its translation is CASSLGWNEQFF. J is TRBJ2-1 and V is TRBV11-2; D gene ambiguous. The length of the CDR3 is 12 residues. Germline CDR1 is SGHAT and CDR2 is FQNNGV. Trimming cost V 1 base and J 7 bases, with 5 bases left between them.